This T cell receptor (beta chain) stems from a study of cytomegalovirus exposure and HLA in healthy donors. Study-wide results and caveats: When analyzed later, the rates of TCR association showed variation by HLA locus, with DRB1 the most and HLA-C the fewest. It was reported in a later analysis that an Asian-associated ancestry cluster showed fewer N-insertions than the roughly 660-donor mean.

PCR used 60 Vbeta primers and 13 Jbeta primers. Sequencing was performed with immunoSEQ multiplex PCR; in TCRdb, only in-frame clones are kept and a portion is missing. The listing records some 110,000 clones. Remarks on this clone: The target antigen is unknown.

This receptor was identified in a young man in good health and CMV-seronegative. Sequenced: PBMCs.

The CDR3 bases are TGTGCCAGCAGTACTGGGACAGGGTTAGGAAACACCATATATTTT. Its protein product is CASSTGTGLGNTIYF. The chain links TRBV27 to TRBJ1-3; the match to TRBD1 covers 9 bases. The length of the CDR3 is 15 residues. CDR1 MNHEY and CDR2 SMNVEV come from the germline V gene (reference sequence). V trimming: 5 bases; J trimming: 4 bases; junction bases outside the gene matches: 6.